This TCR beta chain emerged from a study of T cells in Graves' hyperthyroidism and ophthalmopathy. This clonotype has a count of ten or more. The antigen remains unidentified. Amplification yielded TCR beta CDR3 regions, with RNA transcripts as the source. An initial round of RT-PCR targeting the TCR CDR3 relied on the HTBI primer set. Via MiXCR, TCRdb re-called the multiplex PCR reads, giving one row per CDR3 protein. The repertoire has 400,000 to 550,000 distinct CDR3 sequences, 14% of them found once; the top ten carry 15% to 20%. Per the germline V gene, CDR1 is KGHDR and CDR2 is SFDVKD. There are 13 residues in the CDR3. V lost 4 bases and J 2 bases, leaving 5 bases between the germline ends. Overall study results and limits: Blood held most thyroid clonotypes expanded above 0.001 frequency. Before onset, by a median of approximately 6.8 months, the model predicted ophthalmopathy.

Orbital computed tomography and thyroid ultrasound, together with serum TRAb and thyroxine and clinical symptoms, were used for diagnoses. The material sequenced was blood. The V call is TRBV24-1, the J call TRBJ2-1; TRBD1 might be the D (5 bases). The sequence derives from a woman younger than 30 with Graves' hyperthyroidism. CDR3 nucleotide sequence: TGTGCCACCAGTGACAGGGCCTACAATGAGCAGTTCTTC. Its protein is CATSDRAYNEQFF.